Sequencing of this T cell receptor (beta chain) was carried out in a study of blood T cell repertoires in COVID-19. Turning to the study itself: Samples came from the United States, Italy and Spain, spanning acute and convalescent COVID-19.

Germline CDR1 reads MNHEY; CDR2 reads SMNVEV (reference sequence). This CDR3 spans 13 amino acids. Trimming took 2 bases from V and 9 from J; bases not matched to a gene: 1. This clone has only one observation. Libraries were prepared by immunoSEQ multiplex PCR; TCRdb keeps only in-frame clonotypes and omits some of them. The sample shows about 71,000 clones, over 75% of them seen only once. The V call is TRBV27, the J call TRBJ1-6; 7 positions agree with TRBD1. The TCR originated in a woman aged 18-35 years with acute or convalescent COVID-19. Sequenced input: peripheral blood. The CDR3 region is CASSLRQGSPLHF. The CDR3 DNA is TGTGCCAGCAGTTTACGACAGGGTTCACCCCTCCACTTT.